These 17 T cell receptor beta chains share one sample of origin, sequenced in a study of T-cell reconstitution after alpha-beta-depleted transplantation in children (dated by TCRdb to the mid-2010s). Receptor amplification or capture employed PCR. The sample was run on an Illumina HiSeq 2500. To normalize quantification of the TCRbeta repertoire, the TCR libraries were built with molecular barcoding that relied on unique molecular identifiers. Clones were called with MiXCR by TCRdb after fastp trimmed the public reads at Q25, and only in-frame beta chains were retained. Rows are unified per CDR3 protein, each entry keeping the most common DNA and genes. Recorded for this sample are about 980,000 distinct CDR3 sequences; about 26% of them occurred a single time. Jointly, the top ten make up under 30% of the sample. Sample treatment or condition, as interpreted from the label and publication: allogeneic hematopoietic cell transplantation with graft depleted of TCRalphabeta T cells and CD19 B cells.

This material consisted of PBMCs, mostly from graft donor cells, taken 360 days after TCRalphabeta/CD19-depleted stem cell transplant. These receptors originate from a boy under two years old who had a stem cell transplant for SCID, so the T cells may come from the graft donor.

This clonotype was detected a few times. The genes are TRBV28 and TRBJ2-1; D may be TRBD1 (5 bases). Trimming left V 2 bases short and J 13 bases short, with 24 bases between. The CDR3 covers 16 residues. The germline V gene has CDR1 MDHEN and CDR2 SYDVKM. The CDR3 reads CASSLGPKNAGAKQFF. CDR3 DNA: TGTGCCAGCAGTTTAGGACCTAAGAACGCTGGGGCAAAACAGTTCTTC.

This clonotype was found many times. This sequence joins TRBV5-1 and TRBJ2-2; no reliable D call. CDR3 size: 15 residues. The germline V gene encodes CDR1 SGHRS and CDR2 YFSETQ. Deletions cut 1 base from V and 7 bases from J, with 14 bases between. Here the CDR3 DNA reads TGCGCCAGCAGCTTGTCTGGCGGACGAGGCGGGGAGCTGTTTTTT. Translated: CASSLSGGRGGELFF.

The rearrangement links TRBV28 to TRBJ2-5; 8 bases align to TRBD1. After removal of 6 bases from V and 6 bases from J, the junction contained 6 bases not matched to a gene. CDR1 MDHEN and CDR2 SYDVKM come from the germline V gene. This CDR3 region has 13 residues. The CDR3 DNA follows: TGTGCCAGCAGCCGGACAGGGCGAAAGACCCAGTACTTC. Its translation: CASSRTGRKTQYF.

This clonotype was recorded a few times. The chain couples TRBV24-1 to TRBJ2-5; perhaps TRBD1 as D (5 bases). V dropped 5 bases and J dropped 7 bases, with 13 bases sitting between them. There are 13 residues in the CDR3. The germline V gene encodes CDR1 KGHDR and CDR2 SFDVKD. CDR3 DNA: TGTGCCACCAGTGGACGGACATCGGGGACCCAGTACTTC. Translated: CATSGRTSGTQYF.

This rearrangement joins TRBV28 to TRBJ2-5, with a possible D match to TRBD1 (5 bases). Germline V lookup: CDR1 MDHEN, CDR2 SYDVKM. V lost 10 bases and J lost 4, with 16 bases in between. This CDR3 has 13 residues. CDR3 sequence reads: CATNPLRAETQYF. The CDR3 nucleotides read TGTGCCACCAATCCACTCAGGGCAGAGACCCAGTACTTC.

This clonotype showed up many times. The CDR3 nucleotides read TGTGCCAGCAGTTTAGCGGGGATCAGGTATTTT. Translating gives CASSLAGIRYF. V is TRBV6-2 or TRBV6-3 and J is TRBJ2-3; 8 positions match TRBD2. Trimming removed 4 bases from V and 14 bases from J; junction bases left unmatched: 5. Germline-derived CDR1 and CDR2 are MNHEY and SVGEGT. The CDR3 sequence is 11 residues long.

A few counts support this clonotype. This chain joins TRBV12-3 or TRBV12-4 and TRBJ1-5, with D unclear. This CDR3 spans 14 amino acids. Trimming stripped 0 bases from V and 7 bases from J, with 10 bases between. In DNA form, the CDR3 reads TGTGCCAGCAGTTTAGCAGGGTTCGAACAGCCCCAGCATTTT. Protein sequence: CASSLAGFEQPQHF.

This clonotype was detected only a few times. The J gene is TRBJ2-1, the V gene TRBV12-3 or TRBV12-4; 9 bases agree with TRBD2. The length of the CDR3 is 14 residues. Trimming removed 3 bases from V and 6 bases from J; junction bases left unmatched: 3. The CDR3: CASSLRGGLNEQFF. As DNA, the CDR3 is TGTGCCAGCAGTTTGCGGGGGGGCCTCAATGAGCAGTTCTTC.

The chain carries TRBV12-3 or TRBV12-4 and TRBJ1-2; weak D call: TRBD1 (6 bases). Trimming left V 6 bases short and J 7 bases short, with 15 bases between. This CDR3 region has 13 residues. CDR3 residues: CASSPHGGGGYTF. CDR3 DNA: TGTGCCAGCAGCCCACACGGAGGGGGTGGCTACACCTTC.

The genes are TRBV15 and TRBJ2-7; 7 bases line up with TRBD1. The CDR3 length is 14 residues. Germline V CDR1 and CDR2: LNHNV, YYDKDF (reference sequence). V lost 8 bases, J lost 2 bases, and 9 bases stayed unmatched. In DNA form, the CDR3 reads TGTGCCACCTCGGTCGACAGGGTTACCTACGAGCAGTACTTC. It specifies CATSVDRVTYEQYF.

This chain uses TRBV7-9 with TRBJ1-1, with D perhaps TRBD1 (5 bases). CDR1 and CDR2 from the germline V gene are SEHNR and FQNEAQ (reference sequence). This CDR3 comprises 15 residues. V dropped 5 bases and J dropped 4 bases, with 17 bases sitting between them. The CDR3 here is CASSPRGAEATEAFF. CDR3 coding DNA: TGTGCCAGCAGCCCCCGCGGGGCGGAGGCCACTGAAGCTTTCTTT.

The chain recombines TRBV5-6 with TRBJ1-2, with TRBD1 matching 8 bases. Germline V gene lookup returns CDR1 SGHDT and CDR2 YYEEEE. The CDR3 loop spans 17 amino acids. With 0 bases clipped from V and 2 bases from J, the junction kept 9 bases outside the gene matches. The CDR3 DNA reads TGTGCCAGCAGCTTGGCCTGGTCCCACAGGGGGAACTATGGCTACACCTTC. This gives the protein CASSLAWSHRGNYGYTF.

This clonotype was seen more than once but under ten times. The chain combines TRBV10-2 with TRBJ1-1; D might be TRBD1 (5 bases). Trimming pared 4 bases from V and 6 bases from J, leaving 15 bases between. This CDR3 spans 14 amino acids. Germline values: CDR1 WSHSY, CDR2 SAAADI. For the CDR3, the DNA is TGCGCCAGCAGTGTTCGGGGGGAGATCCCTGAAGCTTTCTTT. This codes for CASSVRGEIPEAFF.

The chain is built from TRBV5-1 and TRBJ2-5; TRBD2 aligns across 12 bases. This CDR3 comprises 16 residues. V lost 0 bases to trimming and J lost 5 bases; unmatched junction nucleotides: 5. In germline, CDR1 is SGHRS, CDR2 YFSETQ. The CDR3 region is CASSLDPSGGAETQYF. The CDR3 region has the DNA TGCGCCAGCAGCTTGGATCCTAGCGGGGGGGCGGAGACCCAGTACTTC.

This clonotype was counted between two and nine times. The chain is built from TRBV3-1 and TRBJ2-7; D is uncertain. The CDR3 is 11 amino acids. Between the trimmed V and J ends, which lost 1 base and 6 bases, there was a span of 4 bases. Germline lookup yields CDR1 LGHDT and CDR2 YNNKEL (reference sequence). This CDR3 is CASSQGTEQYF. The CDR3 DNA sequence: TGTGCCAGCAGCCAAGGTACCGAGCAGTACTTC.

The rearrangement joins TRBV9 to TRBJ2-7, with TRBD2 matching over 12 bases. There are 18 residues in the CDR3. CDR1 SGDLS and CDR2 YYNGEE come from the germline V gene. Trimming cost V 4 bases and J 3 bases; bases outside gene matches: 14. The CDR3 reads CASSPWGSGLAGVYEQYF. The CDR3 DNA reads as TGTGCCAGCAGCCCATGGGGTTCGGGACTAGCGGGTGTCTACGAGCAGTACTTC.

This clonotype was seen a few times. The chain employs TRBV20-1 and TRBJ2-3; possibly TRBD1 for D (7 bases). V was pared by 0 bases and J by 2 bases, with 18 bases between. Germline-derived CDR1 and CDR2 are DFQATT and SNEGSKA (reference sequence). The CDR3 is made up of 17 amino acids. The CDR3 sequence is CSARDLLEGAATDTQYF. The CDR3 bases are TGCAGTGCTAGAGATCTATTGGAGGGGGCAGCCACAGATACGCAGTATTTT.